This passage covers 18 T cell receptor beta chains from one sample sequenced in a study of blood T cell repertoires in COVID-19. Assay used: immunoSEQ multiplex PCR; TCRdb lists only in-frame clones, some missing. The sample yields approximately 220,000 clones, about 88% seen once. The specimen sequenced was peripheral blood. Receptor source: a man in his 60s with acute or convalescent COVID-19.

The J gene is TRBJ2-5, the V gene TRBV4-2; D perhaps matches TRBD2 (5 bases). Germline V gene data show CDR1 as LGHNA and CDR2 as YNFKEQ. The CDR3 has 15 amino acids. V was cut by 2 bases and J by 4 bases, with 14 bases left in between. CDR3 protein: CASSQSRAEGETQYF. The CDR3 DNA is TGTGCCAGCAGCCAATCCCGGGCCGAGGGAGAGACCCAGTACTTC.

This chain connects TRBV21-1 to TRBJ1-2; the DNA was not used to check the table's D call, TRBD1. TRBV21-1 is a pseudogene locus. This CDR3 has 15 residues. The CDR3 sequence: CASSKGTGVNYGYTF. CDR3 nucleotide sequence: TGTGCCAGCAGCAAAGGCACAGGTGTGAACTATGGCTACACCTTC.

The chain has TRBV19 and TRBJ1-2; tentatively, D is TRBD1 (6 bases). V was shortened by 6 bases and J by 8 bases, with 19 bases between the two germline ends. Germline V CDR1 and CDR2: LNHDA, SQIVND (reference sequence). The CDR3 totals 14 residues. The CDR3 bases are TGTGCCAGTAGAGAGAAACAGGGAGTTTACGGCTACACCTTC. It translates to CASREKQGVYGYTF. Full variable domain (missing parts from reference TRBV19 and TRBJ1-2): DGGITQSPKYLFRKEGQNVTLSCEQNLNHDAMYWYRQDPGQGLRLIYYSQIVNDFQKGDIAEGYSVSREKKESFPLTVTSAQKNPTAFYLCASREKQGVYGYTFGSGTRLTVV.

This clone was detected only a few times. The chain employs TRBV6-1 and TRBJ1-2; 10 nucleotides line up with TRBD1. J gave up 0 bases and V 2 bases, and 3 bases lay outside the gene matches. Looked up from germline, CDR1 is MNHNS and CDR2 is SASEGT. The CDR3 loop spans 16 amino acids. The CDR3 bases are TGTGCCAGCAGTGAAAAAGACAGGGGGCCTAACTATGGCTACACCTTC. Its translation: CASSEKDRGPNYGYTF.

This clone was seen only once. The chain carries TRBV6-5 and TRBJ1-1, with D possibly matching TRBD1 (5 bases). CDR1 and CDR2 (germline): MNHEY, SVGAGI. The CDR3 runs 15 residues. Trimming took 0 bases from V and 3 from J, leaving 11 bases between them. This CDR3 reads CASSYSYKGDTEAFF. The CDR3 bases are TGTGCCAGCAGTTACTCCTACAAAGGGGACACTGAAGCTTTCTTT.

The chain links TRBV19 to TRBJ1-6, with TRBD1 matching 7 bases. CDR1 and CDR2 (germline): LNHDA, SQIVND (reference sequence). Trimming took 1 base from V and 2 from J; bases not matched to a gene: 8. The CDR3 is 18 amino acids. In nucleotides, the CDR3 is TGTGCCAGTAGTATAGGGCCGCGACAGGGCACCTATAATTCACCCCTCCACTTT. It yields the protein CASSIGPRQGTYNSPLHF.

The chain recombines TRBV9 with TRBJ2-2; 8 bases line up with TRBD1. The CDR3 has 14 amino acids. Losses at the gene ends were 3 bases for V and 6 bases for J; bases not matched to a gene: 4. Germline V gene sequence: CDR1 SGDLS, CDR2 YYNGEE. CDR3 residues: CASSGYRGAGELFF. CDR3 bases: TGTGCCAGCAGCGGGTACAGGGGGGCCGGGGAGCTGTTTTTT.

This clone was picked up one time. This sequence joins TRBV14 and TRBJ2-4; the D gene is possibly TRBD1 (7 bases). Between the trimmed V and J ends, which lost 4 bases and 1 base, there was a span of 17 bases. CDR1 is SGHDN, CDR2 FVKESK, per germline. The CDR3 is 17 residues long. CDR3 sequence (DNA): TGTGCCAGCAGCCTCCGACAGGGAGGAGCGGCCAAAAACATTCAGTACTTC. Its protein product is CASSLRQGGAAKNIQYF.

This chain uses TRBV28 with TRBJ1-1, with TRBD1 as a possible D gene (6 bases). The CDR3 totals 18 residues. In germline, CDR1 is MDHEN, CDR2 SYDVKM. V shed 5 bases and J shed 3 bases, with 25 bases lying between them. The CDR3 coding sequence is TGTGCCAGCAGTACCATTCTCAGGAGGCGGGCAGGGGACACTGAAGCTTTCTTT. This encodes CASSTILRRRAGDTEAFF.

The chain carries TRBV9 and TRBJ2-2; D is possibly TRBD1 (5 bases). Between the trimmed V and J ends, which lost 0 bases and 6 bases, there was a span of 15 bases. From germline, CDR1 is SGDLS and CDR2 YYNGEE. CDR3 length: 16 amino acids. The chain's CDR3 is CASSVVQGAIAGELFF. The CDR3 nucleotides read TGTGCCAGCAGCGTAGTACAAGGGGCGATCGCCGGGGAGCTGTTTTTT.

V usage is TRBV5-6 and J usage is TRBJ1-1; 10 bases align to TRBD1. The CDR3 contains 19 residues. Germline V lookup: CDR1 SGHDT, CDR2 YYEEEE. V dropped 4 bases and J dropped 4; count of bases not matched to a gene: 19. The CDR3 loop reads CASSIFLPGQGKQGTEAFF. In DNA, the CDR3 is TGTGCCAGCAGCATCTTCCTACCGGGACAGGGGAAGCAGGGCACTGAAGCTTTCTTT.

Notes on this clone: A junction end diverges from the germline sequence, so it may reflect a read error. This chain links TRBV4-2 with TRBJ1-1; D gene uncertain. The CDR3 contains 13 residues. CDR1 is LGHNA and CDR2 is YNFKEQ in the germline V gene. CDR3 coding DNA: TGTGCCAGCACCCAATACCTAAACACTGAAGCTTTCTTT. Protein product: CASTQYLNTEAFF.

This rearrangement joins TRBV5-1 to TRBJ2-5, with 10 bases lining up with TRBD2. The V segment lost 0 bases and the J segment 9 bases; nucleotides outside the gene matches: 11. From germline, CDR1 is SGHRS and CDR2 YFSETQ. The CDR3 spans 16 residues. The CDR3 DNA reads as TGCGCCAGCAGCTTGGTGGCTAGCGGGGGCATAAGGGCCCAGTACTTC. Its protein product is CASSLVASGGIRAQYF.

Here the CDR3 DNA reads TGTGCCAGCAGCTCTTCAACAGGGAACTATGGCTACACCTTC. It is translated as CASSSSTGNYGYTF. V usage is TRBV7-2 and J usage is TRBJ1-2, with a weak D call TRBD1 (6 bases). Trimming took 4 bases from V and 2 from J, leaving 11 bases between them. Germline CDR1 and CDR2: SGHTA and FQGNSA. This CDR3 spans 14 amino acids.

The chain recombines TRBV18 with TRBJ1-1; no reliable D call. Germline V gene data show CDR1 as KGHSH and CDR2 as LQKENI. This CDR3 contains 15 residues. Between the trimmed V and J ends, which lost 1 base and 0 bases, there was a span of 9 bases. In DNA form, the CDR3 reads TGTGCCAGCTCACCACAGAACGCAGTGAACACTGAAGCTTTCTTT. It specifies CASSPQNAVNTEAFF.

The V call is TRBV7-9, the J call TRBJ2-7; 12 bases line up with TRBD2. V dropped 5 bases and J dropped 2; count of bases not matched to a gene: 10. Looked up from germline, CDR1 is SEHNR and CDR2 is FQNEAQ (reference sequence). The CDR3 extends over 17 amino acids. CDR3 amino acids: CASSLDLTSGGAYEQYF. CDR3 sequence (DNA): TGTGCCAGCAGCCTCGACCTGACTAGCGGGGGAGCCTACGAGCAGTACTTC. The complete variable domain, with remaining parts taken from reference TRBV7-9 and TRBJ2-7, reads DTGVSQNPRHKITKRGQNVTFRCDPISEHNRLYWYRQTLGQGPEFLTYFQNEAQLEKSRLLSDRFSAERPKGSFSTLEIQRTEQGDSAMYLCASSLDLTSGGAYEQYFGPGTRLTVT.

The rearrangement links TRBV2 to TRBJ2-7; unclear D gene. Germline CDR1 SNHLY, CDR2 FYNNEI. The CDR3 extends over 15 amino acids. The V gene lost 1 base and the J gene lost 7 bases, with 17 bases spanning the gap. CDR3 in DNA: TGTGCCAGCAGTGAAGGCGGTCCTACACCTAGGGAGCAGTACTTC. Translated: CASSEGGPTPREQYF. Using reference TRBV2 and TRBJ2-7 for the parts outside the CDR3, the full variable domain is EPEVTQTPSHQVTQMGQEVILRCVPISNHLYFYWYRQILGQKVEFLVSFYNNEISEKSEIFDDQFSVERPDGSNFTLKIRSTKLEDSAMYFCASSEGGPTPREQYFGPGTRLTVT.

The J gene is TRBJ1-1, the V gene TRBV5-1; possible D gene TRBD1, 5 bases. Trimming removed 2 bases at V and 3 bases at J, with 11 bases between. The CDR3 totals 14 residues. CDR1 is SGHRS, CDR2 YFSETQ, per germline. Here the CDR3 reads CASSFLGGDTEAFF. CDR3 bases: TGCGCCAGCAGCTTCCTTGGGGGGGACACTGAAGCTTTCTTT. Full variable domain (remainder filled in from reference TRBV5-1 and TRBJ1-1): KAGVTQTPRYLIKTRGQQVTLSCSPISGHRSVSWYQQTPGQGLQFLFEYFSETQRNKGNFPGRFSGRQFSNSRSEMNVSTLELGDSALYLCASSFLGGDTEAFFGQGTRLTVV.